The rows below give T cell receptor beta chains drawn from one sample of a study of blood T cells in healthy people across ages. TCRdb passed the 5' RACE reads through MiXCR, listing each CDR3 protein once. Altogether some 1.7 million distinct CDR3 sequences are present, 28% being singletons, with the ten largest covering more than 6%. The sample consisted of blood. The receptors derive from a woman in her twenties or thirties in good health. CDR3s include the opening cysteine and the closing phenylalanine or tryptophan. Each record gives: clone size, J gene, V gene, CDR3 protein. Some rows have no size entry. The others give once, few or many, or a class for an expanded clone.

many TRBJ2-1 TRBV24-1 CATSDLGQTDEQFF
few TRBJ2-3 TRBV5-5 CASSFSGIEDTQYF
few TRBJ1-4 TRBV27 CASSRLGQGATNEKLFF
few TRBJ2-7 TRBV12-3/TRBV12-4 CASSGNGGAGEQYF
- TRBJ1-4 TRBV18 CASSPGIGEKLFF
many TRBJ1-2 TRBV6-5 CASSLTFGTGVSGYTF
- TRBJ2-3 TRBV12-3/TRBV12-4 CASSLGDSRADAQYF
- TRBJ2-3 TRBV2 CASRGDVSTDTQYF
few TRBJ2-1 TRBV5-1 CASSTTTGQGAFNEQFF
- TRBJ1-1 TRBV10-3 CATEGNTEAFF
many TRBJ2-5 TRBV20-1 CSATLDSLQETQYF
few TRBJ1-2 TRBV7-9 CASSPAWEERWDGYTF
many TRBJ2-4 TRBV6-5 CASRREAKNIQYF
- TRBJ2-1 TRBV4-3 CASSQGIAGEGNREQFF
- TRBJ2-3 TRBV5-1 CASSLRTVTDMQYF
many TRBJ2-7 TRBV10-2 CASSEGIPYEQYF
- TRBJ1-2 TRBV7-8 CASSLASSGTLYGYTF
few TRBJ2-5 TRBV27 CASSLGADRHLETQYF
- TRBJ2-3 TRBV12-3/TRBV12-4 CASTPWGSGSADTQYF
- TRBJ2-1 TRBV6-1 CASSDGGGYNEQFF
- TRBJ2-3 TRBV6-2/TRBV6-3 CASSCGDTQYF
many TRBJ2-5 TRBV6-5 CASSHRGRTGLETQYF
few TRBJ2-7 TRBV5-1 CASSSQGQAYEQYF
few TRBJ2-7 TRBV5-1 CASTTGQPYEQYF
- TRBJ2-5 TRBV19 CASSTVGAALNKETQYF
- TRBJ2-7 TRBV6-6 CASNFDRSYEQYF
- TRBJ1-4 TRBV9 CASSVGEEGVNEKLFF
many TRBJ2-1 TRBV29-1 CSVVSGGAYEQFF
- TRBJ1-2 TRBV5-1 CASSLGTGQTYGYTF
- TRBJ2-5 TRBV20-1 CSARGLAGDETQYF
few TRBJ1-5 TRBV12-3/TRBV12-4 CASSTILKAQHF
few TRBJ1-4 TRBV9 CASSVAGANTEKLFF
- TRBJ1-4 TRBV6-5 CATRGAGWEKLFF
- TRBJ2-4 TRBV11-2 CASSRGATRGKNIQYF
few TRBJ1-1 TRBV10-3 CAIREDTEAFF
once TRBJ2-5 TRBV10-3 CAISVDPTETQYF
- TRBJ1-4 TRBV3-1 CASSKRGTSEKLFF
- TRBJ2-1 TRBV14 CASSLERGIYNEQFF
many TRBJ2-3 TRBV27 CASSLSTRGLTDTQYF
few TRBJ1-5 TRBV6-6 CASSNDRGNNQPQHF
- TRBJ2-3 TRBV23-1 CASRPTSGGPATDTQYF
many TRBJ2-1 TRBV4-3 CASSQGGAVSYNEQFF
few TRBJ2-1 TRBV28 CASISTGTSSNEQFF
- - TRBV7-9 CASSVKRLAGVPQETQFF
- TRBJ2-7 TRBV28 CASSVQGRYEQYF
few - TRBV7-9 CASSPDNGSRDEQYF
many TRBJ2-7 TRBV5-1 CASSSWTGNEQYF